This passage covers 20 T cell receptor beta chains from one sample sequenced in a study of identical twins. TCRdb redid the calling of the 5' RACE reads with MiXCR, one entry per CDR3 protein. The sample shows a few hundred thousand distinct CDR3 sequences, roughly 8.6% of them seen only once. This sample was also put to use in a study of yellow fever vaccine responses in identical twins.

Material: memory (CD45RO+) T cells sorted from blood. The receptors derive from a young woman in good health.

This sequence joins TRBV5-6 and TRBJ2-1, with 7 bases lining up with TRBD1. CDR1 and CDR2 (germline): SGHDT, YYEEEE. The CDR3 spans 16 residues. The trim removed 3 bases at V and 6 bases at J, leaving 12 bases unmatched. Here the CDR3 reads CASSYLPGQLSNEQFF. The DNA of the CDR3 is TGTGCCAGCAGCTATCTTCCGGGACAGCTCTCCAATGAGCAGTTCTTC.

The chain carries TRBV6-1 and TRBJ1-2; 7 bases match TRBD1. CDR3 size: 13 residues. V was clipped by 6 bases and J by 8 bases; unmatched bases: 9. Germline loops: CDR1 MNHNS, CDR2 SASEGT. CDR3 sequence (DNA): TGTGCCAGCAGGAAGGGACAGTTCCTCGGCTACACCTTC. It is translated as CASRKGQFLGYTF.

This clonotype was seen more than once but under ten times. The rearrangement joins TRBV7-2 to TRBJ2-3, with TRBD2 matching over 7 bases. The CDR3 totals 13 residues. V trimming: 5 bases; J trimming: 5 bases; junction bases outside the gene matches: 4. Looked up from germline, CDR1 is SGHTA and CDR2 is FQGNSA. This CDR3 reads CASSRAGVDTQYF. DNA for the CDR3: TGTGCCAGCAGCAGGGCGGGGGTAGATACGCAGTATTTT.

The chain uses TRBV11-2 and TRBJ2-3, with 8 bases lining up with TRBD2. The CDR3 is 18 amino acids. The ends lost 2 bases at V and 11 bases at J; junction bases unmatched: 21. The germline CDR1 and CDR2 sequences are SGHAT and FQNNGV. CDR3 DNA: TGTGCCAGCAGCTTACTGAGGGCGGGGGGACTGATACAGATACAGCAGTATTTT. It codes for CASSLLRAGGLIQIQQYF.

This clonotype was seen a handful of times. The chain employs TRBV4-1 and TRBJ2-2; D is possibly TRBD1 (6 bases). Germline CDR1 MGHRA, CDR2 YSYEKL. The ends were cut back, 1 base at V and 6 bases at J, with 12 bases in the middle. The CDR3 is 15 residues long. CDR3: CASSQASRGAGELFF. The CDR3 nucleotides read TGCGCCAGCAGCCAAGCGTCCAGGGGCGCCGGGGAGCTGTTTTTT.

This clonotype was seen at least ten times. This chain uses TRBV3-1 with TRBJ2-3, with a tentative D call TRBD1 (5 bases). Looked up from germline, CDR1 is LGHDT and CDR2 is YNNKEL (reference sequence). This CDR3 has 12 amino acids. Trimming removed 8 bases at V and 4 bases at J, with 10 bases between. The CDR3 here is CASEGAADTQYF. The CDR3 region has the DNA TGTGCCAGCGAAGGGGCAGCAGATACGCAGTATTTT.

This clonotype was picked up a small number of times. CDR3: CSARAAGRYNEQFF. The CDR3 DNA reads as TGCAGTGCTAGGGCCGCAGGACGCTACAATGAGCAGTTCTTC. The chain has TRBV20-1 and TRBJ2-1; D remains ambiguous. The V end was cut by 3 bases, the J end by 3 bases, with 12 bases between. CDR3 length equals 14 residues. Germline lookup yields CDR1 DFQATT and CDR2 SNEGSKA (reference sequence).

The chain employs TRBV3-1 and TRBJ2-2; D tentatively fits TRBD1 or TRBD2 (5 bases each). In germline, CDR1 is LGHDT, CDR2 YNNKEL (reference sequence). V lost 4 bases and J lost 2, with 11 bases in between. The CDR3 covers 15 residues. CDR3 sequence: CASSRDATNTGELFF. CDR3 in DNA: TGTGCCAGCAGCCGGGACGCCACAAACACCGGGGAGCTGTTTTTT.

This clonotype was detected ten times or more. V gene TRBV4-1 combines with J gene TRBJ2-3; 9 bases map to TRBD2. This CDR3 has 14 residues. The junction had 4 bases not matched to a gene; V was cut back by 7 bases and J by 2 bases. Germline CDR1 reads MGHRA; CDR2 reads YSYEKL. CDR3 in DNA: TGCGCCAGCAAGCGGGGGGAGTCCACAGATACGCAGTATTTT. Amino acids: CASKRGESTDTQYF.

Ten or more counts support this clonotype. The V call is TRBV21-1, the J call TRBJ1-6; TRBD1, as called in the table, went unchecked against the DNA. TRBV21-1 is labeled a pseudogene. The CDR3 spans 14 residues. CDR3 DNA: TGTGCCAGCCGTGGGACAGGGGGATTTACACCCCTCCACTTT. Protein sequence: CASRGTGGFTPLHF.

The chain employs TRBV2 and TRBJ2-3; TRBD1 matches at 8 bases. Germline values: CDR1 SNHLY, CDR2 FYNNEI. V gave up 7 bases and J gave up 2 bases; unmatched junction bases: 8. The CDR3 consists of 15 residues. CDR3 DNA: TGTGCCAGCATGCGAGGGGACAGGTACACAGATACGCAGTATTTT. Amino acid sequence: CASMRGDRYTDTQYF.

This clonotype was seen ten or more times. V is TRBV12-3 or TRBV12-4 and J is TRBJ1-2; D not certain. The CDR3 covers 15 residues. V lost 6 bases to trimming and J lost 0 bases, with 14 bases between them. This CDR3 reads CASSQRRIANYGYTF. CDR3 bases: TGTGCCAGCAGCCAGAGACGGATTGCTAACTATGGCTACACCTTC.

This clonotype has ten or more counts. This rearrangement joins TRBV10-1 to TRBJ2-3; the match to TRBD2 covers 9 bases. With V trimmed by 3 bases and J by 2 bases, 12 bases remained unmatched. In germline, CDR1 is WNHNN, CDR2 SYGVQD (reference sequence). The CDR3 runs to 18 residues. For the CDR3, the DNA is TGCGCCAGCAGTGATCGGGAATTAGCGGGGGCGCACACAGATACGCAGTATTTT. Its translation: CASSDRELAGAHTDTQYF.

This clonotype was observed many times. The chain joins TRBV20-1 to TRBJ2-3, with D possibly matching TRBD1 (5 bases). The germline V gene encodes CDR1 DFQATT and CDR2 SNEGSKA (reference sequence). This CDR3 comprises 13 residues. V was trimmed by 6 bases and J by 7 bases, leaving 17 bases between them. The CDR3: CSARAEKKNTQYF. The DNA for the CDR3 is TGCAGTGCCAGGGCTGAAAAGAAAAATACGCAGTATTTT.

This clonotype was picked up a small number of times. The gene calls are TRBV14 and TRBJ1-2; TRBD1 is a possible D gene (6 bases). CDR3 length equals 15 residues. The germline V and J ends were trimmed by 1 base and 0 bases, with 9 bases remaining between them. CDR1 and CDR2 from the germline V gene are SGHDN and FVKESK. The CDR3 protein is CASSQGGGANYGYTF. As DNA, the CDR3 is TGTGCCAGCAGCCAAGGAGGGGGGGCTAACTATGGCTACACCTTC.

This clonotype was counted many times. The chain couples TRBV29-1 to TRBJ2-7, with D tentatively TRBD1 or TRBD2 (6 bases each). There are 14 residues in the CDR3. The germline gives CDR1 SQVTM, CDR2 ANQGSEA. V lost 6 bases and J 3 bases, leaving 18 bases between the germline ends. The CDR3, as DNA: TGCAGCGTGGCTAAGGGGGGCCCTTACTACGAGCAGTACTTC. Translating it yields CSVAKGGPYYEQYF.

This clonotype was seen only a few times. The chain joins TRBV5-1 to TRBJ2-1; TRBD1 matches at 7 bases. This CDR3 is built from 13 residues. After removal of 4 bases from V and 6 bases from J, the junction contained 4 bases not matched to a gene. Germline lookup yields CDR1 SGHRS and CDR2 YFSETQ. The CDR3 nucleotides are TGCGCCAGCAGCCACGACAGGGTCAATGAGCAGTTCTTC. Protein sequence: CASSHDRVNEQFF.

The V and J genes are TRBV28 and TRBJ2-5; D is possibly TRBD1 (5 bases). The germline gives CDR1 MDHEN, CDR2 SYDVKM. CDR3 size: 14 residues. V gave up 7 bases and J gave up 7 bases, with 19 bases separating them. The CDR3 sequence: CASTTGGVSVTQYF. As DNA, the CDR3 is TGTGCCAGCACCACAGGTGGGGTGAGCGTGACCCAGTACTTC.

The chain links TRBV4-1 to TRBJ1-5; the D is unclear. CDR1 MGHRA and CDR2 YSYEKL come from the germline V gene. The CDR3 covers 17 residues. Trimming removed 0 bases at V and 0 bases at J, with 12 bases between. Here the CDR3 DNA reads TGCGCCAGCAGCCAAGATAGGGCGGCCTATAGCAATCAGCCCCAGCATTTT. Translating gives CASSQDRAAYSNQPQHF.

The rearrangement joins TRBV6-1 to TRBJ1-4; D gene ambiguous. Trimming removed 6 bases from V and 1 base from J, with 9 bases in between. CDR3 length equals 14 residues. Germline assignment: CDR1 MNHNS and CDR2 SASEGT. The CDR3 nucleotides are TGTGCCAGCAGCCTTATTGGAACTAATGAAAAACTGTTTTTT. This encodes CASSLIGTNEKLFF.